This T cell receptor (beta chain) was sequenced in a study of ipilimumab plus nivolumab after autologous stem cell transplantation. Study-wide results and caveats: Authors suggest TCR repertoire, Treg phenotype and gut microbiota support further study.

CDR1 and CDR2 from the germline V gene are SGHTA and FQGNSA. The trim removed 2 bases at V and 2 bases at J, leaving 2 bases unmatched. CDR3 size: 15 residues. Generated by immunoSEQ multiplex PCR, the TCRdb table keeps only in-frame clones and is missing some. This sample has tens of thousands of clones, with more than 85% found just once. Remarks on this clone: Antigen unknown.

The receptor's source is a male donor with multiple myeloma. The chain combines TRBV7-2 with TRBJ2-2; TRBD1 matches at 7 bases. Specimen: PBMCs, collected in a trial of ipilimumab plus nivolumab as post-transplant consolidation. The CDR3 region has the DNA TGTGCCAGCAGCTTAAACAGGGGAAACACCGGGGAGCTGTTTTTT. It translates to CASSLNRGNTGELFF. Full variable domain (outside the CDR3, taken from reference TRBV7-2 and TRBJ2-2): GAGVSQSPSNKVTEKGKDVELRCDPISGHTALYWYRQSLGQGLEFLIYFQGNSAPDKSGLPSDRFSAERTGGSVSTLTIQRTQQEDSAVYLCASSLNRGNTGELFFGEGSRLTVL.